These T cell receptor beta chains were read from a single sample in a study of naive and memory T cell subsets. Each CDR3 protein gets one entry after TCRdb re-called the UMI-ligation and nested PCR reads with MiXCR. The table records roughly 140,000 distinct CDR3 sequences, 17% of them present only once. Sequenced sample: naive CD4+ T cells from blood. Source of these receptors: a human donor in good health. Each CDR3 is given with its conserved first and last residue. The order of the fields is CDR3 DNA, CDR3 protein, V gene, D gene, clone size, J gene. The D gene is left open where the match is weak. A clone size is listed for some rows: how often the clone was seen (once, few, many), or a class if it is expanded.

TGCGCCAGCAGCCAAGATAGTGGGGGATACGAGCAGTACTTC,CASSQDSGGYEQYF,TRBV4-3,-,-,TRBJ2-7
TGTGCCAGCAGCCACCGGGACAGGGGCTACGAGCAGTACTTC,CASSHRDRGYEQYF,TRBV28,TRBD1,few,TRBJ2-7
TGTGCCAGCTTGGGGGACGGCCTTCGCACAGATACGCAGTATTTT,CASLGDGLRTDTQYF,TRBV2,-,once,TRBJ2-3
TGTGCCACCAGTAGTTCTAGCGGGAGCGTCAACACCGGGGAGCTGTTTTTT,CATSSSSGSVNTGELFF,TRBV24-1,TRBD2,-,TRBJ2-2
TGTGCCAGCAGTTCACCTAGCGCTCAAAGCACAGATACGCAGTATTTT,CASSSPSAQSTDTQYF,TRBV28,-,many,TRBJ2-3
TGTGCCAGCTTGGCCCGACTAGCGGGAGTAACAGATACGCAGTATTTT,CASLARLAGVTDTQYF,TRBV7-2,TRBD2,-,TRBJ2-3
TGTGCCAGCAGGACGAGCATTTCCTACAATGAGCAGTTCTTC,CASRTSISYNEQFF,TRBV5-4,-,few,TRBJ2-1
TGCAGCGTTGAGGGGGGTTTGGGGACTGAAGCTTTCTTT,CSVEGGLGTEAFF,TRBV29-1,-,-,TRBJ1-1
TGCAGCGTCTTGAGGACTATGAACACTGAAGCTTTCTTT,CSVLRTMNTEAFF,TRBV29-1,-,many,TRBJ1-1
TGTGCCAGCAGTTACGGGGACAGGGGGACGGGAAGAGAGACCCAGTACTTC,CASSYGDRGTGRETQYF,TRBV6-5,TRBD1,few,TRBJ2-5
TGCGCCAGCAGCGTAGCCGGGACGGGTAGCCCTGAAGCTTTCTTT,CASSVAGTGSPEAFF,TRBV5-1,-,few,TRBJ1-1
TGCAGCGTGGTCGGTGGGAGCGGAAACACCGGGGAGCTGTTTTTT,CSVVGGSGNTGELFF,TRBV29-1,-,few,TRBJ2-2
TGTGCCAGCAGTTCCGGGACTAGCCCAACCACCTACGAGCAGTACTTC,CASSSGTSPTTYEQYF,TRBV27,TRBD2,few,TRBJ2-7
TGCGCCAGCAGCCAAAACAGGGTCGGTTCTGAAAAACTGTTTTTT,CASSQNRVGSEKLFF,TRBV4-1,-,few,TRBJ1-4
TGTGCCACCAGCAGTTCCCCGACTAGAGCCGACGGAGATACGCAGTATTTT,CATSSSPTRADGDTQYF,TRBV15,-,-,TRBJ2-3
TGTGCCAGCAGTCCGGACAGGGGCCAGGCGTATAGCAATCAGCCCCAGCATTTT,CASSPDRGQAYSNQPQHF,TRBV6-2/TRBV6-3,TRBD1,-,TRBJ1-5
TGTGCCAGCACCGTAGCGACACCCTACGAGCAGTACTTC,CASTVATPYEQYF,TRBV28,-,few,TRBJ2-7
TGCAGTGCACAAACCCGGGGGGCCATCCGCGAGCAGTACTTC,CSAQTRGAIREQYF,TRBV20-1,-,few,TRBJ2-7
TGTGCCAGCAGCTTGGGGAGGTGGCAGCCCCAGCATTTT,CASSLGRWQPQHF,TRBV7-8,-,few,TRBJ1-5
TGTGCCAGCTCACCACCGAATCTAGGTGAGCAGTTCTTC,CASSPPNLGEQFF,TRBV18,-,few,TRBJ2-1
TGTGCCAGCAGTTCCCAGTATACGACCAATGAGCAGTTCTTC,CASSSQYTTNEQFF,TRBV27,-,-,TRBJ2-1
TGCGCCAGCAGCTTAGCGGCCCAGGAAGATACGCAGTATTTT,CASSLAAQEDTQYF,TRBV5-1,-,few,TRBJ2-3
TGTGCCAGCAGCCCGCGGGAGACGGCCTACAATGAGCAGTTCTTC,CASSPRETAYNEQFF,TRBV13,TRBD2,few,TRBJ2-1
TGTGCCAGCAGTTTATGGGCACAGAGTACTAGCACAGATACGCAGTATTTT,CASSLWAQSTSTDTQYF,TRBV28,-,-,TRBJ2-3
TGCAGTGCTAGATCCGGTAGGGATAGATACAATGAGCAGTTCTTC,CSARSGRDRYNEQFF,TRBV20-1,-,few,TRBJ2-1
TGTGCCAGCAGCGTACTTCAAGGCCAAGGAGAGACCCAGTACTTC,CASSVLQGQGETQYF,TRBV9,-,few,TRBJ2-5
TGTGCCAGCAGTAGGAATAGCGAGCACACCGGGGAGCTGTTTTTT,CASSRNSEHTGELFF,TRBV2,-,-,TRBJ2-2
TGTGCCAGCAGTCCTTTGGGGCAGGGGCGAACCATGAACACTGAAGCTTTCTTT,CASSPLGQGRTMNTEAFF,TRBV28,-,few,TRBJ1-1
TGTGCCAGCAGCCTGACAGGGCCGGCGACCCAGTACTTC,CASSLTGPATQYF,TRBV7-8,TRBD1,few,TRBJ2-5
TGTGCCAGCAGCGCCGAAACCAGAGTTGGGGAGCTGTTTTTT,CASSAETRVGELFF,TRBV9,-,many,TRBJ2-2
TGCGCCAGCAGCTTCGGGACAGCAGACGATGAAAAACTGTTTTTT,CASSFGTADDEKLFF,TRBV5-1,TRBD1,-,TRBJ1-4
TGTGCCAGCAGCCATCTATCGGGGCAGAACTATGGCTACACCTTC,CASSHLSGQNYGYTF,TRBV3-1,-,-,TRBJ1-2
TGTGCCATCAGTGAGAGGACAGGCCTCCGGGAAAAACTGTTTTTT,CAISERTGLREKLFF,TRBV10-3,TRBD1,few,TRBJ1-4
TGTGCCATCAGGGGTAATGGACCTTCCCAATTCGGGGACTCTGGAAACACCATAAATTTT,CAIRGNGPSQFGDSGNTINF,TRBV10-3,-,-,TRBJ1-3
TGTGCCAGCAGTTCGGGCGAGTGGTACTCACCCCTCCACTTT,CASSSGEWYSPLHF,TRBV6-5,-,-,TRBJ1-6
TGCAGTGCTCCAACAGGGGCCCTGAATGACTATGGCTACACCTTC,CSAPTGALNDYGYTF,TRBV20-1,TRBD1,few,TRBJ1-2
TGCAGCGTTGAAGATCTTCGGGGGCAACAAGAGACCCAGTACTTC,CSVEDLRGQQETQYF,TRBV29-1,-,-,TRBJ2-5
TGCGCCAGCAGCTTTCCCGGGACTAGCGGATACTTAAGCTCCTACAATGAGCAGTTCTTC,CASSFPGTSGYLSSYNEQFF,TRBV5-1,TRBD2,many,TRBJ2-1
TGTGCCACCAGTGATTTGCCCGCGAAGTCCTACAATGAGCAGTTCTTC,CATSDLPAKSYNEQFF,TRBV24-1,-,-,TRBJ2-1
TGTGCCAGCAGTTTAACCGGGACCCAGGGCGAGCAGTACTTC,CASSLTGTQGEQYF,TRBV6-5,-,few,TRBJ2-7
TGTGCCAGTAGTATAGACGGGAGCCAAGAGACCCAGTACTTC,CASSIDGSQETQYF,TRBV19,-,few,TRBJ2-5
TGCAGCGTGGAAGACAGGGGCGAGACCCAGTACTTC,CSVEDRGETQYF,TRBV29-1,TRBD1,-,TRBJ2-5
TGTGCCAGCAGCTTCCTGGGGGATACGCAGTATTTT,CASSFLGDTQYF,TRBV7-2,-,few,TRBJ2-3
TGTGCCAGCAGCTTAGATTCCGGGACTAGCCATGGCTCCTACAATGAGCAGTTCTTC,CASSLDSGTSHGSYNEQFF,TRBV11-2,TRBD2,few,TRBJ2-1
TGTGCCATCAGCGCTGACAGGGAGCGGGCCTCCTACGAGCAGTACTTC,CAISADRERASYEQYF,TRBV10-3,-,few,TRBJ2-7
TGCAGCGTTGAAGGTCCGAGCACAGATACGCAGTATTTT,CSVEGPSTDTQYF,TRBV29-1,-,-,TRBJ2-3
TGTGCCACCCGGAGGGGACAGGGGTCCATCGGGGAGCTGTTTTTT,CATRRGQGSIGELFF,TRBV19,TRBD1,-,TRBJ2-2
TGTGCCAGCAGCTCTAGCGGAGCGGAATACGAGCAGTACTTC,CASSSSGAEYEQYF,TRBV6-2/TRBV6-3,TRBD2,-,TRBJ2-7
TGTGCCAGCAGCAGGACAGGGGACACCGGGGAGCTGTTTTTT,CASSRTGDTGELFF,TRBV3-1,TRBD1,few,TRBJ2-2
TGTGCCAGCAGTTTCGGGACAGCGTACGAGCAGTACTTC,CASSFGTAYEQYF,TRBV28,TRBD1,few,TRBJ2-7
TGTGCCAGCAGTTACTCGAACCGGGGGCAGTTTAAGAATCAGCCCCAGCATTTT,CASSYSNRGQFKNQPQHF,TRBV6-6,-,-,TRBJ1-5
TGTGCCAGCAGAGAGGGCGGGACAGGGTCTGTGACCCAGTACTTC,CASREGGTGSVTQYF,TRBV12-3/TRBV12-4,TRBD1,-,TRBJ2-5
TGTGCCTGGAGCGATAAGGGGGAGGCTGGAAACACCATATATTTT,CAWSDKGEAGNTIYF,TRBV30,-,-,TRBJ1-3